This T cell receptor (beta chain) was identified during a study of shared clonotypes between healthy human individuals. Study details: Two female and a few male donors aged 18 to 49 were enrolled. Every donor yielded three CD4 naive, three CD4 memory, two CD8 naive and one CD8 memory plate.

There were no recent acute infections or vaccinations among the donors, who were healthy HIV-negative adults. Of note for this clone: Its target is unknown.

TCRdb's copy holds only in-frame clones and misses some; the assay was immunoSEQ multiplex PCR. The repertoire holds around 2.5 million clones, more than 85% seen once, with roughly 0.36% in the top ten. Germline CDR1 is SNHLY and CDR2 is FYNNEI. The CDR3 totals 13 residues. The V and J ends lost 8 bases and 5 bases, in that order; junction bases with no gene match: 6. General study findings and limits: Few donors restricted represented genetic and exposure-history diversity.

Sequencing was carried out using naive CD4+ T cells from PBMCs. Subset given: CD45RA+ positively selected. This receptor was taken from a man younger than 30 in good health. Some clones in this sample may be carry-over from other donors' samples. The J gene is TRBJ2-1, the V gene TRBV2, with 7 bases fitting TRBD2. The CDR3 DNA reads TGTGCCAGCCTAGGGCTAGCGGACAATGAGCAGTTCTTC. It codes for CASLGLADNEQFF.